This T cell receptor (beta chain) stems from a study of blood T cell repertoires in COVID-19. Study-wide context: Both acute and convalescent COVID-19 samples were obtained from the United States, Italy and Spain. The cDNA or gDNA used as material had been derived from T cells, B-cell-depleted T cells, or PBMCs.

Germline CDR1 reads SGHRS; CDR2 reads YFSETQ. V was shortened by 3 bases and J by 9 bases, with 10 bases between the two germline ends. This CDR3 region has 12 residues. Original processing notes: Nucleated cell counts were estimated from reference gene primer amplification. This table comes from immunoSEQ multiplex PCR, and its TCRdb copy is limited to in-frame clones, with some not included. For V, J and clone size, that table is used; D and trimming come from the DNA. This sample carries 200,000 to 300,000 clones, roughly 87% of them seen once, and the ten largest clones take more than 6%. Sequencing used peripheral blood. This clonotype was sampled from a man aged 55 to 70 who had recovered from COVID-19. The gene calls are TRBV5-1 and TRBJ2-1; no definite D call. CDR3 nucleotide sequence: TGCGCCAGCAGCTCGAACTTCGGTGAGCAGTTCTTC. Encoded protein: CASSSNFGEQFF. The full variable domain, its missing parts supplied by reference TRBV5-1 and TRBJ2-1, is KAGVTQTPRYLIKTRGQQVTLSCSPISGHRSVSWYQQTPGQGLQFLFEYFSETQRNKGNFPGRFSGRQFSNSRSEMNVSTLELGDSALYLCASSSNFGEQFFGPGTRLTVL.